The rows below give T cell receptor beta chains drawn from one sample of a study of Ad26.COV2.S vaccination and SARS-CoV-2 variants. Produced via immunoSEQ multiplex PCR; TCRdb's table is partial and in-frame only. The data hold approximately 350,000 clones, with 80% to 90% observed a single time. The sample in question was peripheral blood, obtained in a trial of Ad26.COV2.S vaccine versus placebo. These receptor sequences come from a person between 18 and 65 years old who received the Ad26.COV2.S COVID-19 vaccine or a placebo. Each CDR3 is given with its conserved first and last residue. A D gene is named only where the DNA matches it firmly. A row's size may be missing; if present it is once, few, many or a size class.

J: TRBJ1-1
V: TRBV5-4
size: NA
D: NA
CDR3: CASSPGPEGTEAFF
DNA: TGTGCCAGCAGCCCTGGTCCCGAGGGAACTGAAGCTTTCTTT

J: TRBJ2-3
V: TRBV2
size: NA
D: NA
CDR3: CASIDRSSTDTQYF
DNA: TGTGCCAGCATTGACCGTTCTAGCACAGATACGCAGTATTTT

J: TRBJ2-6
V: TRBV6-5
size: NA
D: NA
CDR3: CASSLFSGANVLTF
DNA: TGTGCCAGCAGTCTTTTCTCTGGGGCCAACGTCCTGACTTTC

J: TRBJ1-2
V: TRBV18
size: NA
D: NA
CDR3: CASSPSDGPLDF
DNA: TGTGCCAGCTCACCATCGGACGGACCGCTCGACTTC

J: TRBJ2-1
V: TRBV4-3
size: NA
D: NA
CDR3: CASSFDWSNEQFF
DNA: TGCGCCAGCAGCTTTGACTGGTCCAATGAGCAGTTCTTC

J: TRBJ2-3
V: TRBV28
size: once
D: TRBD2
CDR3: CASNGSGGTDTQYF
DNA: TGTGCCAGCAACGGGAGCGGGGGCACAGATACGCAGTATTTT

J: TRBJ1-2
V: TRBV9
size: NA
D: NA
CDR3: CASSGLQGRHGYTF
DNA: TGTGCCAGCAGCGGGTTACAGGGTCGTCATGGCTACACCTTC

J: TRBJ2-1
V: TRBV30
size: NA
D: NA
CDR3: CAWRGTGWAEQFF
DNA: TGTGCCTGGAGGGGCACAGGGTGGGCTGAGCAGTTCTTC

J: TRBJ1-1
V: TRBV5-5
size: NA
D: NA
CDR3: CASSLLRIRNTEAFF
DNA: TGTGCCAGCAGCTTGTTAAGAATTCGGAACACTGAAGCTTTCTTT

J: TRBJ2-1
V: TRBV7-6
size: NA
D: TRBD1
CDR3: CASSLRQGEQFF
DNA: TGTGCCAGCAGCTTAAGACAGGGTGAGCAGTTCTTC

J: TRBJ1-4
V: TRBV4-1
size: NA
D: NA
CDR3: CASSPVRIYNEKLFF
DNA: TGCGCCAGCAGCCCAGTCCGAATTTACAATGAAAAACTGTTTTTT

J: TRBJ2-5
V: TRBV9
size: NA
D: TRBD1
CDR3: CASSVSGQAAILETQYF
DNA: TGTGCCAGCAGCGTATCGGGACAGGCCGCTATATTGGAGACCCAGTACTTC

J: TRBJ2-5
V: TRBV29-1
size: NA
D: TRBD2
CDR3: CSAGGGWETQYF
DNA: TGCAGCGCTGGGGGGGGTTGGGAGACCCAGTACTTC

J: TRBJ2-1
V: TRBV9
size: NA
D: TRBD2
CDR3: CASSDGTSGSLSYNEQFF
DNA: TGTGCCAGCAGCGACGGGACTAGCGGGAGCCTTTCCTACAATGAGCAGTTCTTC

J: TRBJ1-1
V: TRBV19
size: NA
D: NA
CDR3: CASSIDLVSRGTTEAFF
DNA: TGTGCCAGTAGTATAGATCTAGTTAGCCGGGGGACCACTGAAGCTTTCTTT

J: TRBJ2-6
V: TRBV9
size: NA
D: NA
CDR3: CASSPDTNVLTF
DNA: TGTGCCAGCAGCCCTGACACCAACGTCCTGACTTTC

J: TRBJ1-1
V: TRBV14
size: NA
D: NA
CDR3: CASSPTRWGMNTEAFF
DNA: TGTGCCAGCAGCCCAACTCGGTGGGGCATGAACACTGAAGCTTTCTTT

J: TRBJ2-7
V: TRBV10-3
size: few
D: NA
CDR3: CAISERGVVHEQYF
DNA: TGTGCCATCAGTGAGAGAGGGGTTGTGCACGAGCAGTACTTC

J: TRBJ1-2
V: TRBV24-1
size: NA
D: NA
CDR3: CATRDGYTF
DNA: TGTGCCACTCGGGATGGCTACACCTTC

J: TRBJ1-1
V: TRBV9
size: NA
D: NA
CDR3: CASSVEEGRDTEAFF
DNA: TGTGCCAGCAGCGTAGAGGAGGGGAGGGACACTGAAGCTTTCTTT

J: TRBJ2-7
V: TRBV7-6
size: NA
D: TRBD2
CDR3: CASSPGTSLNEQYF
DNA: TGTGCCAGCAGCCCTGGGACTAGCCTAAACGAGCAGTACTTC

J: TRBJ2-5
V: TRBV7-3
size: NA
D: NA
CDR3: CASSLSRSETQYF
DNA: TGTGCCAGCAGCTTAAGTCGGTCGGAGACCCAGTACTTC

J: TRBJ2-1
V: TRBV11-3
size: NA
D: NA
CDR3: CASSSGGEQFF
DNA: TGTGCCAGCAGTTCTGGGGGTGAGCAGTTCTTC

J: TRBJ2-7
V: TRBV6-5
size: NA
D: TRBD1
CDR3: CASSTDRESYEQYF
DNA: TGTGCCAGCAGTACTGACAGGGAATCTTACGAGCAGTACTTC

J: TRBJ2-7
V: TRBV28
size: NA
D: TRBD2
CDR3: CASRAPSGLSYEQYF
DNA: TGTGCCAGCAGGGCCCCTAGCGGCCTCTCCTACGAGCAGTACTTC

J: TRBJ2-5
V: TRBV7-6
size: NA
D: TRBD2
CDR3: CASSSPGTRGETQYF
DNA: TGTGCCAGCAGCTCCCCCGGGACTAGGGGGGAGACCCAGTACTTC

J: TRBJ2-2
V: TRBV7-3
size: few
D: NA
CDR3: CASSSGVGPGELFF
DNA: TGTGCCAGCAGCTCTGGGGTGGGCCCCGGGGAGCTGTTTTTT

J: TRBJ2-1
V: TRBV5-6
size: once
D: TRBD1
CDR3: CASSQDRAYEQFF
DNA: TGTGCCAGCAGTCAAGACAGGGCCTATGAGCAGTTCTTC

J: TRBJ1-3
V: TRBV5-1
size: NA
D: NA
CDR3: CASSQGNTIYF
DNA: TGCGCCAGCTCTCAGGGAAACACCATATATTTT

J: TRBJ2-7
V: TRBV3-1/TRBV3-2
size: NA
D: NA
CDR3: CASSTRPPYEQYF
DNA: TGTGCCAGCAGCACGCGCCCCCCTTACGAGCAGTACTTC

J: TRBJ1-1
V: TRBV4-3
size: NA
D: NA
CDR3: CASSQELQGNTEAFF
DNA: TGCGCCAGCAGCCAAGAACTACAGGGCAACACTGAAGCTTTCTTT

J: TRBJ2-7
V: TRBV7-2
size: few
D: TRBD2
CDR3: CASSPTLAGGRFEQYF
DNA: TGTGCCAGCAGCCCGACTCTAGCGGGGGGGCGTTTCGAGCAGTACTTC

J: TRBJ2-2
V: TRBV30
size: few
D: NA
CDR3: CAWSVDSGGELFF
DNA: TGTGCCTGGAGTGTCGACTCTGGCGGGGAGCTGTTTTTT

J: TRBJ1-4
V: TRBV7-9
size: NA
D: NA
CDR3: CASSLDKPKLFF
DNA: TGTGCCAGCAGCTTAGATAAACCTAAACTGTTTTTT

J: TRBJ1-2
V: TRBV27
size: NA
D: NA
CDR3: CASSPSSGERGYGYTF
DNA: TGTGCCAGCAGTCCTTCAAGTGGGGAAAGAGGATATGGCTACACCTTC

J: TRBJ1-1
V: TRBV24-1
size: few
D: NA
CDR3: CATSDVNTEAFF
DNA: TGTGCCACCAGTGACGTGAACACTGAAGCTTTCTTT